The clone carrying this TCR beta chain has more than one count but fewer than ten. Its specificity is not known. The CDR3 totals 15 residues. The germline gives CDR1 SEHNR, CDR2 FQNEAQ (reference sequence). Trimming at V came to 0 bases and at J to 8 bases, leaving 6 bases not matched to a gene. The data derive from a study of beta chain features in type 1 diabetes. The study, taken as a whole, reports: The VDJ junctions of type 1 diabetes patients carried fewer insertions and more deletions. Patients with Type 1 diabetes showed moderately but significantly shorter TCRB CDR3s in all four CD4+ subsets.

Every participating donor gave one draw, a heparinised blood sample averaging approximately 120 mL. Sort purity for all populations was recorded as exceeding 98%. Since all of the isolated RNA was reverse transcribed, expressed TCRB transcripts were what got sequenced. The data were produced by immunoSEQ multiplex PCR, yet TCRdb's version contains in-frame clones alone and is incomplete. The sample includes 250,000 to 300,000 clones, roughly an eighth of them seen just once. The chain employs TRBV7-9 and TRBJ2-3, with 9 bases fitting TRBD2. Sequenced: naive CD4+ T cells from blood. The sequence derives from a man aged 30 to 39 with type 1 diabetes. This CDR3 is CASSLAVGLAPTQYF. DNA for the CDR3: TGTGCCAGCAGCTTAGCGGTGGGACTAGCCCCTACGCAGTATTTT.